The rows below give T cell receptor beta chains drawn from one sample of a study of STAT5B mutations in CD4+ large granular lymphocyte leukemia. Generated by immunoSEQ multiplex PCR, the TCRdb table keeps only in-frame clones and is missing some. The data contain 30,000 or so clones, roughly 79% of them singletons. Source material: CD4+ T cells from blood buffy coats. These TCRs come from a human donor in good health. Each CDR3 is given with its conserved first and last residue. Each record gives: V gene, clone size, J gene, D gene, CDR3 DNA, CDR3 protein. D genes are given only for firm matches. The size entry is marked missing in some rows and otherwise reads once, few, many or a size class.

>TRBV15|.|TRBJ2-5|.
TGTGCCACCAGCAGGGGGGGCAGTCAAGAGACCCAGTACTTC
CATSRGGSQETQYF
>TRBV28|.|TRBJ1-1|.
TGTGCCAGCAGTTTCGAGGGGCACACTGAAGCTTTCTTT
CASSFEGHTEAFF
>TRBV11-2|.|TRBJ1-4|.
TGTGCCAGCAGCTTAGTTGGCAGGGCGGTTGAAAAACTGTTTTTT
CASSLVGRAVEKLFF
>TRBV5-8|few|TRBJ1-5|.
TGTGCCAGCAGCCAGAATCAGCCCCAGCATTTT
CASSQNQPQHF
>TRBV16|.|TRBJ1-1|.
TGTGCCAGCAGCCTTACAGGGAGAGCTTTCTTT
CASSLTGRAFF
>TRBV19|few|TRBJ1-1|TRBD1
TGTGCCAGTAGTCCCCTCCAGGGGGCAAGCACTGAAGCTTTCTTT
CASSPLQGASTEAFF
>TRBV29-1|.|TRBJ2-5|TRBD1
TGCAGCGTGGCGGCAGGGGGAGAGACCCAGTACTTC
CSVAAGGETQYF
>TRBV5-1|.|TRBJ2-7|TRBD2
TGCGCCAGCAGCGGCAGCGGGATGTACGAGCAGTACTTC
CASSGSGMYEQYF
>TRBV7-2|.|TRBJ2-2|TRBD1
TGTGCCAGCAGCTTAAGGACAGGGGAAATCGGGGAGCTGTTTTTT
CASSLRTGEIGELFF
>TRBV6-5|few|TRBJ1-1|TRBD1
TGTGCCAGCAGTTACGGGACAGGGACGAACACTGAAGCTTTCTTT
CASSYGTGTNTEAFF
>TRBV5-1|.|TRBJ2-1|.
TGCGCCAGCAGCCCGGTTTTGGGAGGCAATGAGCAGTTCTTC
CASSPVLGGNEQFF
>TRBV6-5|.|TRBJ1-3|.
TGTGCCAGCAGTCCTAGATTCTCTGGAAACACCATATATTTT
CASSPRFSGNTIYF
>TRBV27|.|TRBJ2-1|.
TGTGCCAGCAGTTTATCTCCCCCTGGCGTTGAGCAGTTCTTC
CASSLSPPGVEQFF
>TRBV2|.|TRBJ1-4|TRBD1
TGTGCCAGCAGTGATTGGGGACAGGGTTTTAATGAAAAACTGTTTTTT
CASSDWGQGFNEKLFF
>TRBV20-1|.|TRBJ1-6|.
TGCAGTGCCCCCCCCAATTCACCCCTCCACTTT
CSAPPNSPLHF
>TRBV6-5|.|TRBJ2-7|TRBD1
TGTGCCAGCAGACTGACAGGGGGAATCGGCTACGAGCAGTACTTC
CASRLTGGIGYEQYF
>TRBV29-1|few|TRBJ1-4|.
TGCAGCGTTTTGGGGCAGGACCATGAAAAACTGTTTTTT
CSVLGQDHEKLFF
>TRBV28|.|TRBJ1-1|.
TGTGCCAGCAGTTTGGGGGGCCGAGAGGACACTGAAGCTTTCTTT
CASSLGGREDTEAFF
>TRBV29-1|.|TRBJ1-5|.
TGCAGCGCTGGCGGGGAAGTCAATCAGCCCCAGCATTTT
CSAGGEVNQPQHF
>TRBV29-1|once|TRBJ2-1|.
TGCAGCGTTGAAGATTTGGAAGGAGTCTCCTACAATGAGCAGTTCTTC
CSVEDLEGVSYNEQFF
>TRBV7-7|.|TRBJ2-5|TRBD2
TGTGCTAGCAGCTTAGGTCGCCTAGCGGGGACCCAAGAGACCCAGTACTTC
CASSLGRLAGTQETQYF
>TRBV4-2|.|TRBJ1-3|.
TGTGCCAGCAGCCCCCGACAGGAGTTCTCTGGAAACACCATATATTTT
CASSPRQEFSGNTIYF
>TRBV29-1|once|TRBJ2-3|.
TGCAGCGTTGGTTTGGCTAGCGACCCGGATACGCAGTATTTT
CSVGLASDPDTQYF
>TRBV6-5|few|TRBJ1-5|.
TGTGCCAGCGCCCAGGGAAGGTCGCGCAATCAGCCCCAGCATTTT
CASAQGRSRNQPQHF
>TRBV28|once|TRBJ2-3|TRBD2
TGTGCCAGCAGTTCAGGACTAGCGAGCACAGATACGCAGTATTTT
CASSSGLASTDTQYF
>TRBV6-1|.|TRBJ2-5|.
TGTGCCAGCAGTGAACAACTTAATGGGGAGACCCAGTACTTC
CASSEQLNGETQYF
>TRBV27|.|TRBJ1-4|.
TGTGCCAGCAGTTTATATGGGTCAGGGGCCGATATTAATGAAAAACTGTTTTTT
CASSLYGSGADINEKLFF
>TRBV6-6|.|TRBJ1-3|.
TGTGCCAGCACCGGAGCTGGAAACACCATATATTTT
CASTGAGNTIYF
>TRBV19|once|TRBJ1-1|.
TGTGCCAGTAGTGCCCGATCAGGGGACACTGAAGCTTTCTTT
CASSARSGDTEAFF
>TRBV4-2|.|TRBJ2-7|TRBD2
TGTGCCAGCAGCCAATCCCCGGATCCCGGGCGGGAGGCGTACTTC
CASSQSPDPGREAYF
>TRBV2|.|TRBJ2-2|TRBD2
TGTGCCAGCAGTCGATCGGGACTAGCGGCTACGAACACCGGGGAGCTGTTTTTT
CASSRSGLAATNTGELFF
>TRBV4-2|.|TRBJ2-5|.
TGTGCCAGCAGCCCCGGACCGAAAGAGACCCAGTACTTC
CASSPGPKETQYF
>TRBV15|.|TRBJ2-3|.
TGTGCCACCAGCAGAGTGGTGGGTTCGAGGGCGGGATACACAGATACGCAGTATTTT
CATSRVVGSRAGYTDTQYF
>TRBV11-3|.|TRBJ2-5|TRBD1
TGTGCCAGCAGCGAGAGGACAGGGTACCAAGAGACCCAGTACTTC
CASSERTGYQETQYF
>TRBV12-5|.|TRBJ1-2|.
TGTGCTAGTGGTTTGGGCGCGCCGAACTATGGCTACACCTTC
CASGLGAPNYGYTF
>TRBV7-6|.|TRBJ2-3|TRBD2
TGTGCCAGCACCCTCGGACTAGCGGGAGGTCCGGGGGGAGGGAGTACGCAGTATTTT
CASTLGLAGGPGGGSTQYF
>TRBV19|.|TRBJ2-2|TRBD1
TGTGCCAGCTCCCGGCGACAGGGGGCGAGCACCGGGGAGCTGTTTTTT
CASSRRQGASTGELFF
>TRBV6-6|.|TRBJ1-1|.
TGTGCCAGCAGACGGGCCCAGGAGAACACTGAAGCTTTCTTT
CASRRAQENTEAFF
>TRBV29-1|.|TRBJ2-1|.
TGCAGCGTTACGCGGGACGAGGTGTCCGTAAGCTCCTACAATGAGCAGTTCTTC
CSVTRDEVSVSSYNEQFF
>TRBV5-1|.|TRBJ2-5|.
TGCGCCAGCAGCCCTGACGTAGAGACCCAGTACTTC
CASSPDVETQYF
>TRBV19|.|TRBJ1-5|.
TGTGCCAGTAGTCCGCTCCCGCCGGAGAGCAATCAGCCCCAGCATTTT
CASSPLPPESNQPQHF
>TRBV10-3|few|TRBJ1-1|.
TGTGCCATCCGGACCCTCGGACCGAACACTGAAGCTTTCTTT
CAIRTLGPNTEAFF
>TRBV9|.|TRBJ1-4|TRBD1
TGTGCCAGCAGCTCACAGGGGCTCCAATCAACTAATGAAAAACTGTTTTTT
CASSSQGLQSTNEKLFF